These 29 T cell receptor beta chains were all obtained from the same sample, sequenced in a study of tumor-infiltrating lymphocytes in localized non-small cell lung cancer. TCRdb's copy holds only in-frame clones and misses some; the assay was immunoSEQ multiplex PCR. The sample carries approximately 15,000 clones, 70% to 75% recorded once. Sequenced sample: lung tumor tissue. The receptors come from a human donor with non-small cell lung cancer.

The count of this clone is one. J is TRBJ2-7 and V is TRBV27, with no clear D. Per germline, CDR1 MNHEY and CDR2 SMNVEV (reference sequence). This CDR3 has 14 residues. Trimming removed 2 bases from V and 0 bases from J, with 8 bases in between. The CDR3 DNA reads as TGTGCCAGCAGTTTAGCCCTCAGCTCCTACGAGCAGTACTTC. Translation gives CASSLALSSYEQYF.

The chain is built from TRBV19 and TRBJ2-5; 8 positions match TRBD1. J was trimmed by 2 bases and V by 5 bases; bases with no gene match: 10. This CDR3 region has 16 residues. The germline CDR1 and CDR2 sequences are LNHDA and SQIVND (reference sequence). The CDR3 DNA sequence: TGTGCCAGTAGTCTCGGACAGGGTAGCGTTCAAGAGACCCAGTACTTC. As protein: CASSLGQGSVQETQYF.

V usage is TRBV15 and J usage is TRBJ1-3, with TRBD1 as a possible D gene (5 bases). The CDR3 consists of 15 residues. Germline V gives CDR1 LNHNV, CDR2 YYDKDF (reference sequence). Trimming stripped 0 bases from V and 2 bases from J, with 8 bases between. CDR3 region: CATSRDRVPGNTIYF. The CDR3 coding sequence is TGTGCCACCAGCAGAGACAGGGTACCTGGAAACACCATATATTTT.

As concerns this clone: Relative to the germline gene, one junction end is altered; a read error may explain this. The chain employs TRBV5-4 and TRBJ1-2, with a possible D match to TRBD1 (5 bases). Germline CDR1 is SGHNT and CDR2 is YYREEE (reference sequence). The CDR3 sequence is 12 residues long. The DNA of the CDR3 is TGTGCCAGCAGCCGGGGGAACTCTGGCTACACCTTC. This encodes CASSRGNSGYTF.

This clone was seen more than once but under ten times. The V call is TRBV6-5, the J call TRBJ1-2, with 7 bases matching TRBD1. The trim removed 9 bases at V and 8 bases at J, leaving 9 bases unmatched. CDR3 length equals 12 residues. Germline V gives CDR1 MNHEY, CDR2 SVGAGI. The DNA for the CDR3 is TGTGCCAGTAGACAGGGTCCGGTGGGCTACACCTTC. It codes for CASRQGPVGYTF.

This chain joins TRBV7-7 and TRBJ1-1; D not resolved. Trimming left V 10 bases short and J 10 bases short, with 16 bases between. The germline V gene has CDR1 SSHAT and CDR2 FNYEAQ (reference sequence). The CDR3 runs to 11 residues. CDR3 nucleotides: TGTGCCACCACCCCCGACGCGGGAGCTTTCTTT. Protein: CATTPDAGAFF.

In DNA, the CDR3 is TGCGCCAGCAGCAGAAGACAGGGGCCCACAGATACGCAGTATTTT. It yields the protein CASSRRQGPTDTQYF. This chain links TRBV5-1 with TRBJ2-3; 8 bases align to TRBD1. With 4 bases clipped from V and 2 bases from J, the junction kept 6 bases outside the gene matches. CDR1 and CDR2 from the germline V gene are SGHRS and YFSETQ. The CDR3 consists of 15 residues.

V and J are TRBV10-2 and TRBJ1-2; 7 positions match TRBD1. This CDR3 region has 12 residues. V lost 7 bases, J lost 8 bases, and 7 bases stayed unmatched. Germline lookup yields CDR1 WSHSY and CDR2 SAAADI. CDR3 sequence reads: CASISGGGGYTF. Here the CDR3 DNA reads TGCGCCAGCATTTCAGGGGGAGGCGGCTACACCTTC.

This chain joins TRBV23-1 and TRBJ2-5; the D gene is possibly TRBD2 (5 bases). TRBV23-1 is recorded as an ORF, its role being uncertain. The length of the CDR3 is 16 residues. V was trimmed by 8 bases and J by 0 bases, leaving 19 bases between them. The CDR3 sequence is CASPREEGKYQETQYF. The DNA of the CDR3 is TGCGCCAGCCCGAGAGAAGAGGGAAAGTACCAAGAGACCCAGTACTTC.

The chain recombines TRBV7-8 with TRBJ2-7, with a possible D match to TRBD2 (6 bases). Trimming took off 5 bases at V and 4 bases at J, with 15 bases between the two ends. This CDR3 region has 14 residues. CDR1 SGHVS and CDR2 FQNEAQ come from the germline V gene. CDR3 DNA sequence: TGTGCCAGCAGCCTACCGGTTAGCGGTTACGAGCAGTACTTC. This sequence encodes CASSLPVSGYEQYF.

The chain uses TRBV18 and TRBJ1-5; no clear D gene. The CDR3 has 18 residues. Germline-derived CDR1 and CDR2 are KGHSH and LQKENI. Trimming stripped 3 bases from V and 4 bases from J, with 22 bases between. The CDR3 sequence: CASSPRHFPFNRNQPQHF. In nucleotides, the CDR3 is TGTGCCAGCTCACCTAGGCATTTTCCGTTCAACCGGAATCAGCCCCAGCATTTT.

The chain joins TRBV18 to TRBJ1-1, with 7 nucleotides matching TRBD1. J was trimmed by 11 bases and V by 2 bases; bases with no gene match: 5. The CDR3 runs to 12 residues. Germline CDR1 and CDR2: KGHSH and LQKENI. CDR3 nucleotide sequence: TGTGCCAGCTCACCAGACAGGGTTGAGGCTTTCTTT. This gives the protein CASSPDRVEAFF.

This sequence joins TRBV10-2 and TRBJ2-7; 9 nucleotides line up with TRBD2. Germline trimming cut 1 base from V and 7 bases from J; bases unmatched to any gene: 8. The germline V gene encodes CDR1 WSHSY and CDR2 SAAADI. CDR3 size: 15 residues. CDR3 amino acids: CASSEWAGGLQEQYF. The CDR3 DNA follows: TGCGCCAGCAGTGAGTGGGCGGGAGGGCTCCAGGAGCAGTACTTC.

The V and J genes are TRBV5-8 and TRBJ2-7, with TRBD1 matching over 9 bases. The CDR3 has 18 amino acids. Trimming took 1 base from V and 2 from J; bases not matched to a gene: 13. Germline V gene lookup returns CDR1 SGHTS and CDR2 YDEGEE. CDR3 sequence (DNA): TGTGCCAGCAGCTTGTTAGAGGGACAGGGAGGCCCAACCTACGAGCAGTACTTC. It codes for CASSLLEGQGGPTYEQYF.

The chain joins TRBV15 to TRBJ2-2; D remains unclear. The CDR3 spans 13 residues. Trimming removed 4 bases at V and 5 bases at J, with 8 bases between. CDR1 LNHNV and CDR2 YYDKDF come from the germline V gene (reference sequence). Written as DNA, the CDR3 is TGTGCCACCAGCACGGATCCTACCGGGGAGCTGTTTTTT. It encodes CATSTDPTGELFF. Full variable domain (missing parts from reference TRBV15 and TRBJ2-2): DAMVIQNPRYQVTQFGKPVTLSCSQTLNHNVMYWYQQKSSQAPKLLFHYYDKDFNNEADTPDNFQSRRPNTSFCFLDIRSPGLGDTAMYLCATSTDPTGELFFGEGSRLTVL.

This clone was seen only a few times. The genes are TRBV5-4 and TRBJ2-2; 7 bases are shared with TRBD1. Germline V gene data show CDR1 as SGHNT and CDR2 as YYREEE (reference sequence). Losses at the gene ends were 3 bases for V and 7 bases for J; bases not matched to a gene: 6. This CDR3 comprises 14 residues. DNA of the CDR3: TGTGCCAGCAGCTGGGGAACAGGGGACGGGGAGCTGTTTTTT. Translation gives CASSWGTGDGELFF.

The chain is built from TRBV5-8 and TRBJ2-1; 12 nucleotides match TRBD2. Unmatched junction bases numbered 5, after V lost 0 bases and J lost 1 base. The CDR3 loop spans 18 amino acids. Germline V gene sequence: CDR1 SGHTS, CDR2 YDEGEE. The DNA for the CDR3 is TGTGCCAGCAGCTTGGAACTAGCGGGGGGAGAATCCTACAATGAGCAGTTCTTC. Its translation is CASSLELAGGESYNEQFF.

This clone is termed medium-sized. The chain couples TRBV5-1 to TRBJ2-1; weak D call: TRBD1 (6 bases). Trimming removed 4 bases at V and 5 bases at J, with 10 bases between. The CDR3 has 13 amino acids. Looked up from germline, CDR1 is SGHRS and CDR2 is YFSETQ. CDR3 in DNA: TGCGCCAGCAGCCCAGGGGTAGACAATGAGCAGTTCTTC. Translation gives CASSPGVDNEQFF.

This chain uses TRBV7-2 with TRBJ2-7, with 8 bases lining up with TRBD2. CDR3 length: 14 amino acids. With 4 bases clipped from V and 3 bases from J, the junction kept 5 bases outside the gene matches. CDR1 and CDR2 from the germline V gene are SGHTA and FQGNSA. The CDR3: CASSSGTSIYEQYF. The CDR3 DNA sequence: TGTGCCAGCAGCTCCGGGACTAGTATCTACGAGCAGTACTTC.

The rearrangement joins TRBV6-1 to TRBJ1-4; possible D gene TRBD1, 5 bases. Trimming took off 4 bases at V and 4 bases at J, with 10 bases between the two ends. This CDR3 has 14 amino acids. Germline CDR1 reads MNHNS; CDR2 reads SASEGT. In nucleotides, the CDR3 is TGTGCCAGCAGTGGGGGCGGAGGTAATGAAAAACTGTTTTTT. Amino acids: CASSGGGGNEKLFF.

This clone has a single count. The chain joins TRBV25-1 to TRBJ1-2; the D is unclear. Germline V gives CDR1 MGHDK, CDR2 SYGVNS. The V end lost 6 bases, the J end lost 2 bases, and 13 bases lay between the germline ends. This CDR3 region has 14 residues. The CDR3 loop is CASRQAGENYGYTF. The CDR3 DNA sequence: TGTGCCAGCAGGCAGGCAGGAGAAAACTATGGCTACACCTTC.

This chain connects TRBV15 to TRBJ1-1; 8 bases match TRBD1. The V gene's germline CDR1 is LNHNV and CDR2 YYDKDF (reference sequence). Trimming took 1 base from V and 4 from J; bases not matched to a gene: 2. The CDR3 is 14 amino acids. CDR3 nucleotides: TGTGCCACCAGCAGAGGGCAGGGGGCCACTGAAGCTTTCTTT. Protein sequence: CATSRGQGATEAFF.

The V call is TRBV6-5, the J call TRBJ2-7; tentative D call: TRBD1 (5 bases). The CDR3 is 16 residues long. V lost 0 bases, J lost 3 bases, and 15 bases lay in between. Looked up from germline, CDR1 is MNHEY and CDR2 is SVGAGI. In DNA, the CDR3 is TGTGCCAGCAGTTACTCAGAGGAGACAGCCAACTACGAGCAGTACTTC. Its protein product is CASSYSEETANYEQYF.

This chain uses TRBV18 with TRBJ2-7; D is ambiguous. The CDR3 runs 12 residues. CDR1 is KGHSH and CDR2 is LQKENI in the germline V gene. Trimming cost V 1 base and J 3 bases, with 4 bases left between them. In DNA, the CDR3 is TGTGCCAGCTCACCACTCGGCTACGAGCAGTACTTC. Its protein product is CASSPLGYEQYF.

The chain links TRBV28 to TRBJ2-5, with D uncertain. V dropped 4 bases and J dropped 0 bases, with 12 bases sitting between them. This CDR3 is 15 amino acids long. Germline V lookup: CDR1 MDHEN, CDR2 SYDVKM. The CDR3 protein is CASSSSIFYQETQYF. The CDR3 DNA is TGTGCCAGCAGTTCCTCGATATTCTACCAAGAGACCCAGTACTTC.

In DNA, the CDR3 is TGTGCCAGCAGCCCCCCCCTTATCCCCTACAATGAGCAGTTCTTC. Translation gives CASSPPLIPYNEQFF. The chain combines TRBV7-8 with TRBJ2-1, with no clear D. The CDR3 covers 15 residues. The V gene lost 5 bases and the J gene lost 2 bases, with 13 bases spanning the gap. CDR1 is SGHVS and CDR2 is FQNEAQ in the germline V gene.

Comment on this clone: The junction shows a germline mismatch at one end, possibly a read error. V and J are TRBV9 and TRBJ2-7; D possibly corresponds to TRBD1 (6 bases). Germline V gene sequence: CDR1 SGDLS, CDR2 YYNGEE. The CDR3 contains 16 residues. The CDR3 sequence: CASSVGRDISSYEQYF. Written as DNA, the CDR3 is TGTGCCAGCAGCGTAGGACGGGACATCAGCTCCTACGAGCAATACTTC.

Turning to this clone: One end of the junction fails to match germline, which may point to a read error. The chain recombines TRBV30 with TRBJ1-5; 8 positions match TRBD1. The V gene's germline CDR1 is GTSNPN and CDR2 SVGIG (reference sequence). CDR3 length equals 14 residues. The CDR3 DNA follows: TGTGCCTGGAGAGCACCAGGGGGCAACCAGCCCCAGCATTTT. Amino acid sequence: CAWRAPGGNQPQHF.

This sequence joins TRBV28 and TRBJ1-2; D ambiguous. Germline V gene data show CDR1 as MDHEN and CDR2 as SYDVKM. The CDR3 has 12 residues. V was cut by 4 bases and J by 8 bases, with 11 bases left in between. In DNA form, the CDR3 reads TGTGCCAGCAGTTCGGCCACGACAGGCTACACCTTC. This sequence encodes CASSSATTGYTF.